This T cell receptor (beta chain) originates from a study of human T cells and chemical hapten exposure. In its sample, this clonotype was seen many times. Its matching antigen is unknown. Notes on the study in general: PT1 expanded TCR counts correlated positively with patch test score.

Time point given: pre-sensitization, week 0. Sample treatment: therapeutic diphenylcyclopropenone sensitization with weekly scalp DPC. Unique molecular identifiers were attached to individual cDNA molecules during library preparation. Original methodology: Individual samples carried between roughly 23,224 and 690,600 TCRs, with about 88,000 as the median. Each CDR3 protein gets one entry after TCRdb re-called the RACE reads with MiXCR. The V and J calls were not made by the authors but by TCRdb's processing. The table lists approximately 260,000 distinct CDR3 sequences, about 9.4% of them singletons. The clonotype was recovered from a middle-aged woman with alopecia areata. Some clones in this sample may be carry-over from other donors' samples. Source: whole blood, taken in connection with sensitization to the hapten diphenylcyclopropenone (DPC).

CDR3 coding DNA: TGTGCCAGCAGCCAAGAACTATCGGGTACGCAGTATTTT. Its protein product is CASSQELSGTQYF. The chain joins TRBV12-3 or TRBV12-4 to TRBJ2-3; the D is unclear. This CDR3 has 13 amino acids. Trimming removed 6 bases from V and 8 bases from J, with 15 bases in between.